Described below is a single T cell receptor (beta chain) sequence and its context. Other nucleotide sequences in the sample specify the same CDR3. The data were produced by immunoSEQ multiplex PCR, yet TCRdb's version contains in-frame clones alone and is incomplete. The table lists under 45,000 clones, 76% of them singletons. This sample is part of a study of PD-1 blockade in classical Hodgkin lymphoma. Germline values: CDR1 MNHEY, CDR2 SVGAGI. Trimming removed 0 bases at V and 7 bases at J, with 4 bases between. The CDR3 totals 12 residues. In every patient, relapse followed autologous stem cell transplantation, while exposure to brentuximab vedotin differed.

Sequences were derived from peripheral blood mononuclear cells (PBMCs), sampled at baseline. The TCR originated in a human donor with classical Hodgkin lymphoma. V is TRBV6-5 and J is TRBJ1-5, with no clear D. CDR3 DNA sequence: TGTGCCAGCAGTTACTCCACCCAGCCCCAGCATTTT. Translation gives CASSYSTQPQHF.